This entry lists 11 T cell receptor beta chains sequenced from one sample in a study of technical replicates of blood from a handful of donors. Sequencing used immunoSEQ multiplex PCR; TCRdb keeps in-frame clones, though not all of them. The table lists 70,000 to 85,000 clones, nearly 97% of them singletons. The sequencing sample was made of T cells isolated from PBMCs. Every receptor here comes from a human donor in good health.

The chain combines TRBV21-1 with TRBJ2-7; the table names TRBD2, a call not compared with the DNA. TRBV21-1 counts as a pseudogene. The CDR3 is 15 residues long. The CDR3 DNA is TGTGCCAGCAGCAGCCGGACTAGCTACACCTACGAGCAGTACTTC. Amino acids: CASSSRTSYTYEQYF.

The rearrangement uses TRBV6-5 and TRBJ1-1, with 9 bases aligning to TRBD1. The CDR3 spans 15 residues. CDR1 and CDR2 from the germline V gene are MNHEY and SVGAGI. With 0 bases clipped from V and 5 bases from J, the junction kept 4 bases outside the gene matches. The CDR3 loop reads CASSYSLTGGTEAFF. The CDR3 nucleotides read TGTGCCAGCAGTTACTCCCTGACAGGGGGTACTGAAGCTTTCTTT.

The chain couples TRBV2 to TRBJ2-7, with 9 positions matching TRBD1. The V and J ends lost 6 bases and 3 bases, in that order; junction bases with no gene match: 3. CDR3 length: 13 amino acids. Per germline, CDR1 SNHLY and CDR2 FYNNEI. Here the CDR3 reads CASRGGQGYEQYF. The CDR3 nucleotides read TGTGCCAGCAGAGGGGGACAGGGCTACGAGCAGTACTTC.

CDR3 nucleotide sequence: TGTGCCAGCAGTGGTGAGGCGTCGTTTTCTGGGGCCAACGTCCTGACTTTC. The encoded protein is CASSGEASFSGANVLTF. The V gene is TRBV6-1, the J gene TRBJ2-6; D uncertain. From germline, CDR1 is MNHNS and CDR2 SASEGT. This CDR3 region has 17 residues. The V end lost 4 bases, the J end lost 1 base, and 14 bases lay between the germline ends.

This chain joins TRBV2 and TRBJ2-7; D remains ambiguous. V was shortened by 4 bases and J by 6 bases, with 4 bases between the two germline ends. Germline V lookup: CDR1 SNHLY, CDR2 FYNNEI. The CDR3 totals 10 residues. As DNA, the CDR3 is TGTGCCAGCAGTGGCGCCGAGCAGTACTTC. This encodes CASSGAEQYF.

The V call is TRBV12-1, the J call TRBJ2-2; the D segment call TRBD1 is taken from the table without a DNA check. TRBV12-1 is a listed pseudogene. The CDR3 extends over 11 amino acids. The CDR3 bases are TGTGCCAGCAGACAGATCGGGGAGCTGTTTTTT. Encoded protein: CASRQIGELFF.

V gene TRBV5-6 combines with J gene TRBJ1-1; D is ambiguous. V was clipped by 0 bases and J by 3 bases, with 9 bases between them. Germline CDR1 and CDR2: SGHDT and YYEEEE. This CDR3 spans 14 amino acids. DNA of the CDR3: TGTGCCAGCAGCTTGGGTGGCGGTTACACTGAAGCTTTCTTT. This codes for CASSLGGGYTEAFF.

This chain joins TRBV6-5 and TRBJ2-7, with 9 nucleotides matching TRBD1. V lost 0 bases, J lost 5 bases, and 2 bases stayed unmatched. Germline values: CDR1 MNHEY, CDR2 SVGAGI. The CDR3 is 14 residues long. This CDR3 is CASSYSGQGDEQYF. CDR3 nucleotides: TGTGCCAGCAGTTACTCGGGACAGGGAGACGAGCAGTACTTC.

The CDR3 loop reads CASSPPEFTGELFF. The CDR3 nucleotides read TGTGCCAGCTCACCACCGGAGTTCACCGGGGAGCTGTTTTTT. V and J are TRBV18 and TRBJ2-2; D uncertain. Trimming left V 0 bases short and J 4 bases short, with 6 bases between. CDR3 length equals 14 residues. CDR1 and CDR2 from the germline V gene are KGHSH and LQKENI.

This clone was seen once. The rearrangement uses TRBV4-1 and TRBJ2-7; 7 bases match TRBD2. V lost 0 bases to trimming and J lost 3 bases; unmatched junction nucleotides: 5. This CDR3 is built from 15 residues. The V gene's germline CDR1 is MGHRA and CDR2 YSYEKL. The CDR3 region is CASSQERGRFYEQYF. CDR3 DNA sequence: TGCGCCAGCAGCCAAGAGCGGGGGAGGTTCTACGAGCAGTACTTC.

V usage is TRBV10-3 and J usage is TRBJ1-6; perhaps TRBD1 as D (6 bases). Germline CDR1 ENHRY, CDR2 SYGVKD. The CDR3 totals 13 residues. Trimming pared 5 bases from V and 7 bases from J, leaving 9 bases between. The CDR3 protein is CAISSQGNSPLHF. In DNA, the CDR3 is TGTGCCATCAGTAGTCAGGGGAATTCACCCCTCCACTTT.